A selection of T cell receptor beta chains follows, all from one sample in a study of technical replicates of blood from a handful of donors. Clones were read by immunoSEQ multiplex PCR, and TCRdb kept only the in-frame ones, dropping some. The data hold about 66,000 clones, with about 97% observed a single time. The sample consisted of T cells isolated from PBMCs. These receptors all come from a human donor in good health. Each CDR3 is given with its conserved first and last residue. The D gene is left open where the match is weak. Where a row states a size, it is once, few, many or the class of an expanded clone; other rows omit it.

>NA|TRBV29-1|TRBJ2-3|once
TGCAGCGGTTTTCGGACAGATACGCAGTATTTT
CSGFRTDTQYF
>NA|TRBV9|TRBJ2-7|NA
TGTGCCAGCAGCGTAGCTTGGGTCGGGAGAAAGTACGAGCAGTACTTC
CASSVAWVGRKYEQYF
>NA|TRBV28|TRBJ1-2|NA
TGTGCCAGCAGTCCAGAAAATAACTATGGCTACACCTTC
CASSPENNYGYTF
>NA|TRBV9|TRBJ1-1|NA
TGTGCCAGCAGCGTACGGGTGAACACTGAAGCTTTCTTT
CASSVRVNTEAFF
>TRBD2|TRBV25-1|TRBJ2-5|NA
TGTGCCAGCAGAGCTAGCGGGAGTTACGAGACCCAGTACTTC
CASRASGSYETQYF
>NA|TRBV7-2|TRBJ1-2|once
TGTGCCAGCAGCTTAGAGGGGTCTAACTATGGCTACACCTTC
CASSLEGSNYGYTF
>TRBD1|TRBV2|TRBJ1-1|NA
TGTGCCACCCCGGGACAGGGGGCGATCACTGAAGCTTTCTTT
CATPGQGAITEAFF
>TRBD1|TRBV19|TRBJ2-7|NA
TGTGCCAGTAGACCGGACAGGGTTGGGGAGCAGTACTTC
CASRPDRVGEQYF
>NA|TRBV29-1|TRBJ2-3|once
TGCAGCGTTGTTCTTTGGGGCAAAGGGACAGATACGCAGTATTTT
CSVVLWGKGTDTQYF
>NA|TRBV5-1|TRBJ1-1|NA
TGCGCCAGCAGCTTGGAAGGGGGCACTGAAGCTTTCTTT
CASSLEGGTEAFF
>TRBD2|TRBV7-3|TRBJ2-5|NA
TGTGCCAGCAGCCTACTAGCGGGAGGGGGAGAGACCCAGTACTTC
CASSLLAGGGETQYF
>NA|TRBV6-1|TRBJ2-6|NA
TGTGCCAGCAGTGAATATCCAGGGGCTGGGGCCAACGTCCTGACTTTC
CASSEYPGAGANVLTF
>NA|TRBV2|TRBJ2-7|NA
TGTGCCAGCAACGAGCCCTTTACAGCGGTGCAGTACTTC
CASNEPFTAVQYF
>NA|TRBV11-2|TRBJ1-2|NA
TGTGCCAGCAGCTTAGAGGGCTCGGCTAACTATGGCTACACCTTC
CASSLEGSANYGYTF
>NA|TRBV19|TRBJ2-6|NA
TGTGCCAGTAGTTCTAGGATCCTCTCGGGGGCCAACGTCCTGACTTTC
CASSSRILSGANVLTF
>NA|TRBV7-8|TRBJ2-7|NA
TGTGCCAGCAGCTACGGACTTTACTACGAGCAGTACTTC
CASSYGLYYEQYF
>TRBD2|TRBV15|TRBJ2-7|NA
TGTGCCACCAGGGGGACTAGCGGGAGTACCACTACCTACGAGCAGTACTTC
CATRGTSGSTTTYEQYF
>TRBD1|TRBV7-8|TRBJ2-7|NA
TGTGCCAGCAGGGTTATTCCGGGACAGGGGGAGCAGTACTTC
CASRVIPGQGEQYF
>NA|TRBV18|TRBJ2-7|NA
TGTGCCAGCCGAGACAATCCGGGACTCCCATACGAGCAGTACTTC
CASRDNPGLPYEQYF
>TRBD2|TRBV5-1|TRBJ2-2|NA
TGCGCCAGCAGCCCCGACCTAGCGGGAGGAAGCACCGGGGAGCTGTTTTTT
CASSPDLAGGSTGELFF
>TRBD1|TRBV10-3|TRBJ1-5|NA
TGTGCCATCAGTGAGCCACTCGGTGGACAGGATCGGGGCAATCAGCCCCAGCATTTT
CAISEPLGGQDRGNQPQHF
>NA|TRBV5-6|TRBJ1-1|NA
TGTGCCAGCAGTTTTCAGAACACTGAAGCTTTCTTT
CASSFQNTEAFF
>NA|TRBV6-1|TRBJ1-5|NA
TGTGCCAGCACGGATCAGCCCCAGCATTTT
CASTDQPQHF
>NA|TRBV2|TRBJ1-1|few
TGTGCCTACATTTTGGGGGCGAGAACTGAAGCTTTCTTT
CAYILGARTEAFF
>TRBD2|TRBV5-1|TRBJ2-7|once
TGCGCCAGCAGTGGGACTAGCGGGAGGACAAGGTACGAGCAGTACTTC
CASSGTSGRTRYEQYF
>TRBD2|TRBV11-3|TRBJ2-7|NA
TGTGCCAGCGGACTAGCGGGAGGAATGAGCGAGCAGTACTTC
CASGLAGGMSEQYF
>NA|TRBV2|TRBJ2-3|NA
TGTGCCAGCAGTTCGAGTAGCGGCACAGATACGCAGTATTTT
CASSSSSGTDTQYF
>TRBD1|TRBV6-5|TRBJ1-2|once
TGTGCCAGCAGTGCCGACAGGGCCCTATATGGCTACACCTTC
CASSADRALYGYTF
>NA|TRBV16|TRBJ2-7|NA
TGTGCCAGCAGGCCACCGGGGGGCCTAACTGACTACGAGCAGTACTTC
CASRPPGGLTDYEQYF
>NA|TRBV5-4|TRBJ2-7|NA
TGTGCCAGCCGCTCAGGAGGGCGGCAGTACTTC
CASRSGGRQYF
>NA|TRBV23-1|TRBJ2-5|NA
TGCGCCAGCAGTGAGAACAGGGATGGGTGTGTGAAGACCCAGTACTTC
CASSENRDGCVKTQYF
>TRBD1|TRBV30|TRBJ2-2|NA
TGTGCCTGGAGGCGACAGGGATCCACCGGGGAGCTGTTTTTT
CAWRRQGSTGELFF
>TRBD2|TRBV7-9|TRBJ2-5|NA
TGTGCCAGCAGCTTACTAACTAGCGGGATACAAGAGACCCAGTACTTC
CASSLLTSGIQETQYF
>TRBD2|TRBV19|TRBJ2-7|NA
TGTGCCAGTAGTTCCGGACTAGTAGGGACCTACGAGCAGTACTTC
CASSSGLVGTYEQYF
>TRBD2|TRBV19|TRBJ2-7|NA
TGTGCCAGTAGTATAAGGGGTAGCGGGAGCACCTACGAGCAGTACTTC
CASSIRGSGSTYEQYF
>NA|TRBV2|TRBJ2-1|NA
TGTGCCAGCAGTGTACGGGAGATGGGGAATGAGCAGTTCTTC
CASSVREMGNEQFF
>TRBD1|TRBV27|TRBJ1-1|NA
TGTGCCAGCAGTCCAGACAGGGGACCTGAAGCTTTCTTT
CASSPDRGPEAFF
>NA|TRBV5-1|TRBJ1-1|NA
TGCGCCAGCAGCCGGGGGGCTGAAGCTTTCTTT
CASSRGAEAFF
>TRBD2|TRBV6-5|TRBJ2-3|NA
TGTGCCAGCAGTTTGGGACTAGCGGTGACAGATACGCAGTATTTT
CASSLGLAVTDTQYF
>TRBD1|TRBV2|TRBJ1-1|once
TGTGCCAGCTGGGGACAGGAACGCCAGGGGTGGACTGAAGCTTTCTTT
CASWGQERQGWTEAFF
>NA|TRBV30|TRBJ2-7|NA
TGTGCCTGGAGTGTACTTCGGGAACGGGTCGAGCAGTACTTC
CAWSVLRERVEQYF
>TRBD2|TRBV7-2|TRBJ2-5|NA
TGTGCCAGCAGCTTAGCGCAACAGGCGGGGGAAACCCAGTACTTC
CASSLAQQAGETQYF
>NA|TRBV29-1|TRBJ1-2|NA
TGCAGCGTTGAAGTGGGGCCGGACTATGGCTACACCTTC
CSVEVGPDYGYTF
>NA|TRBV6-5|TRBJ1-1|once
TGTGCCAGCAGTTACTCCCGGGGATACACTGAAGCTTTCTTT
CASSYSRGYTEAFF
>NA|TRBV6-5|TRBJ1-1|NA
TGTGCCAGCAGTTACGGCCCGAACACTGAAGCTTTCTTT
CASSYGPNTEAFF
>NA|TRBV5-1|TRBJ1-1|NA
TGCGCCAGCAGGGACGGGGAAAACACTGAAGCTTTCTTT
CASRDGENTEAFF
>TRBD1|TRBV7-8|TRBJ1-2|NA
TGTGCCAGCAGCTACTGGACAGGGGTGGATAATCGCTATGGCTACACCTTC
CASSYWTGVDNRYGYTF
>NA|TRBV9|TRBJ2-7|NA
TGTGCCAGCAGCGTAGGGGAGCTTCAGTACGAGCAGTACTTC
CASSVGELQYEQYF
>TRBD1|TRBV5-1|TRBJ2-7|NA
TGCGCCAGCAGCATCGGGACAGGAGCGTACGAGCAGTACTTC
CASSIGTGAYEQYF
>NA|TRBV6-1|TRBJ1-5|NA
TGTGCCAGCAGTGAGGGGGCCAATCAGCCCCAGCATTTT
CASSEGANQPQHF